This T cell receptor beta chain was captured by sequencing in a study of cytomegalovirus exposure and HLA in healthy donors. Study-level results: With DRB1 most and HLA-C fewest, TCR association rates differed between HLA loci in a later analysis. According to a later analysis, donors in an Asian-associated ancestry cluster reportedly had fewer N-insertions than the 666-donor mean.

Germline CDR1 reads SGHRS; CDR2 reads YFSETQ. There are 15 residues in the CDR3. With V trimmed by 4 bases and J by 6 bases, 8 bases remained unmatched. Of note for this clone: Its antigen is as yet unknown.

The donors comprised healthy bone marrow donors. Primers: 60 Vbeta forward and 13 Jbeta reverse. Assay used: immunoSEQ multiplex PCR; TCRdb lists only in-frame clones, some missing. Here the sample spans around 180,000 clones, roughly 80% being singletons. This clonotype originated in a woman in her 30s in good health and CMV-seropositive. Sample: PBMCs. The chain uses TRBV5-1 and TRBJ1-5, with 9 bases that match TRBD1. The CDR3 protein is CASSEGGQGGQPQHF. The CDR3 coding sequence is TGCGCCAGCAGCGAAGGGGGACAGGGTGGTCAGCCCCAGCATTTT.